The 12 T cell receptor beta chains listed next were all sequenced from one sample in a study of T cell repertoires in cytomegalovirus infection. What these receptors recognize is not known. TCRdb reprocessed the reads with MiXCR, giving one entry per CDR3 protein. The data contain around 100,000 distinct CDR3 sequences, roughly 39% of them singletons. The starting material was CD8+ T cells from cultured PBMCs, obtained from culture after CMV antigen stimulation. Receptors originate from a human donor in good health (CMV status not recorded). Some clones in this sample may be carry-over from other donors' samples.

Only a few counts were recorded for this clonotype. The genes are TRBV7-2 and TRBJ1-2; tentative D call: TRBD1 (6 bases). The CDR3 is 14 amino acids. V lost 1 base and J lost 4, with 10 bases in between. Germline V CDR1 and CDR2: SGHTA, FQGNSA. CDR3 DNA: TGTGCCAGCAGCTTAGGGGGGGCGGGCTATGGCTACACCTTC. This sequence encodes CASSLGGAGYGYTF.

The table lists this clonotype with a few counts. This rearrangement joins TRBV7-8 to TRBJ1-5; 7 positions match TRBD1. Germline-derived CDR1 and CDR2 are SGHVS and FQNEAQ. V shed 5 bases and J 5 bases; nucleotides not matched to a gene: 6. This CDR3 has 14 amino acids. The CDR3 is CASSAGQRDQPQHF. CDR3 DNA: TGTGCCAGCAGCGCGGGACAGAGAGATCAGCCCCAGCATTTT.

The J gene is TRBJ2-3, the V gene TRBV7-8; perhaps TRBD2 as D (5 bases). V was cut by 4 bases and J by 2 bases, with 10 bases left in between. Germline CDR1 is SGHVS and CDR2 is FQNEAQ. This CDR3 is 14 amino acids long. As DNA, the CDR3 is TGTGCCAGCAGCTCGTCCCGGGACACAGATACGCAGTATTTT. Protein product: CASSSSRDTDTQYF.

This clonotype came up a few times. The chain links TRBV5-5 to TRBJ2-3; D unresolved. The CDR3 covers 15 residues. Trimming stripped 0 bases from V and 6 bases from J, with 14 bases between. Germline values: CDR1 SGHKS, CDR2 YYEKEE (reference sequence). As DNA, the CDR3 is TGTGCCAGCAGCTTGGTAGTGGGTTACGCTGATACGCAGTATTTT. This translates into CASSLVVGYADTQYF.

This clonotype appeared a few times. The chain links TRBV29-1 to TRBJ1-2; D is uncertain. The V end lost 5 bases, the J end lost 6 bases, and 10 bases lay between the germline ends. CDR1 and CDR2 (germline): SQVTM, ANQGSEA. The CDR3 covers 11 residues. In DNA, the CDR3 is TGCAGCGTTCCGGGTTCGGATGGCTACACCTTC. This codes for CSVPGSDGYTF.

The chain couples TRBV6-6 to TRBJ2-1; unclear D gene. The CDR3 length is 14 residues. The germline V gene has CDR1 MNHNY and CDR2 SVGAGI (reference sequence). The ends were cut back, 7 bases at V and 1 base at J, with 11 bases in the middle. CDR3 in amino acids: CASTPHRSYNEQFF. For the CDR3, the DNA is TGTGCCAGCACCCCGCATCGATCCTACAATGAGCAGTTCTTC.

The chain has TRBV27 and TRBJ2-7, with D tentatively TRBD1 (6 bases). The germline V gene encodes CDR1 MNHEY and CDR2 SMNVEV (reference sequence). This CDR3 comprises 13 residues. Trimming left V 5 bases short and J 5 bases short, with 13 bases between. The CDR3 spells CASSLGTLNEQYF. In nucleotides, the CDR3 is TGTGCCAGCAGTCTCGGGACATTGAACGAGCAGTACTTC.

This chain links TRBV14 with TRBJ2-7, with D unresolved. Germline V CDR1 and CDR2: SGHDN, FVKESK. Trimming left V 2 bases short and J 2 bases short, with 13 bases between. This CDR3 is 15 amino acids long. As DNA, the CDR3 is TGTGCCAGCAGCCAATATGCGGACCCGACCTACGAGCAGTACTTC. This encodes CASSQYADPTYEQYF.

The chain joins TRBV29-1 to TRBJ1-2, with D possibly being TRBD1 (6 bases). This CDR3 region has 16 residues. Germline-derived CDR1 and CDR2 are SQVTM and ANQGSEA. V was cut by 5 bases and J by 2 bases, with 21 bases left in between. CDR3 coding DNA: TGCAGCGTTCCCCTGAGAGGACGGACAGTAAACTATGGCTACACCTTC. Translating gives CSVPLRGRTVNYGYTF.

The sample holds a few counts of this clonotype. The rearrangement joins TRBV4-1 to TRBJ2-3; D gene ambiguous. The CDR3 extends over 15 amino acids. Germline CDR1 reads MGHRA; CDR2 reads YSYEKL. Trimming stripped 4 bases from V and 2 bases from J, with 13 bases between. The CDR3 nucleotides are TGCGCCAGCAGCCTTACGGACGGAGACACAGATACGCAGTATTTT. This encodes CASSLTDGDTDTQYF.

This clonotype was recorded a few times. The gene calls are TRBV6-1 and TRBJ2-7; weak D call: TRBD1 (5 bases). This CDR3 spans 15 amino acids. Germline V gene data show CDR1 as MNHNS and CDR2 as SASEGT. V gave up 2 bases and J gave up 5 bases, with 16 bases separating them. CDR3 bases: TGTGCCAGCAGTGAAAGAAGGGGAAAGAGAGACGAGCAGTACTTC. Amino acids: CASSERRGKRDEQYF.

This clonotype has ten or more counts. This chain uses TRBV9 with TRBJ2-1; tentatively, D is TRBD2 (5 bases). This CDR3 comprises 15 residues. V shed 3 bases and J shed 0 bases, with 10 bases lying between them. Germline CDR1 is SGDLS and CDR2 is YYNGEE. The CDR3 coding sequence is TGTGCCAGCAGCGCCGGACTGTACTCCTACAATGAGCAGTTCTTC. Its protein is CASSAGLYSYNEQFF.